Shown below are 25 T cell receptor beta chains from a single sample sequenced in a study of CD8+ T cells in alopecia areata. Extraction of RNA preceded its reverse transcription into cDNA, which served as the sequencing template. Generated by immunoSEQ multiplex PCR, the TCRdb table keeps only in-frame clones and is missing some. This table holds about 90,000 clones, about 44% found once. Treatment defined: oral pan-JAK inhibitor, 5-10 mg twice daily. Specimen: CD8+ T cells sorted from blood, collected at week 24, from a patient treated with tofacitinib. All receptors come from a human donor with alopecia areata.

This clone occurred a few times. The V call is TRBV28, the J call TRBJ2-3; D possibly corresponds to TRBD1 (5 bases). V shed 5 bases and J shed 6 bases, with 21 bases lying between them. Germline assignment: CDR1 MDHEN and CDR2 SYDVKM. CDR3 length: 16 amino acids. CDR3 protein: CASSTSDSPIWDTQYF. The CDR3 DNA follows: TGTGCCAGCAGTACCTCCGACAGCCCTATATGGGATACGCAGTATTTT.

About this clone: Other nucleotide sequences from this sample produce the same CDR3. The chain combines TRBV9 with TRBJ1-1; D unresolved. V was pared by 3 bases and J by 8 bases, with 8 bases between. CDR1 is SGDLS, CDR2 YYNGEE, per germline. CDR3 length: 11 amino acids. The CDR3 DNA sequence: TGTGCCAGCAGCGATGGAACCGAAGCTTTCTTT. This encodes CASSDGTEAFF.

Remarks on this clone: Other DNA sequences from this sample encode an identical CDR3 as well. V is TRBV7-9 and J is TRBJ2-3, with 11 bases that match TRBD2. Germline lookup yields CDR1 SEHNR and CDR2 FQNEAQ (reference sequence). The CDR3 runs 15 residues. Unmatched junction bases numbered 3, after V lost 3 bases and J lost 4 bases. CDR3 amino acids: CASSFLAGGADTQYF. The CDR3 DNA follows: TGTGCCAGCAGCTTCTTAGCGGGAGGGGCAGATACGCAGTATTTT.

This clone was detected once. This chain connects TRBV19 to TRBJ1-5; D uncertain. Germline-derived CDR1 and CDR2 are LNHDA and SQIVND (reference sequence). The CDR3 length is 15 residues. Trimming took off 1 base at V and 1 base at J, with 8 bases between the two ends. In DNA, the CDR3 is TGTGCCAGTAGTATAGGCAGCCTAAGCAATCAGCCCCAGCATTTT. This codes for CASSIGSLSNQPQHF.

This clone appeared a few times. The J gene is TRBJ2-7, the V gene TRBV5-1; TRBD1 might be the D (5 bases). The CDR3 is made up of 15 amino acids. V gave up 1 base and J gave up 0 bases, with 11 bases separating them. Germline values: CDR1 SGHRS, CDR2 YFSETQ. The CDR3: CASSLYAQGSYEQYF. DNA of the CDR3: TGCGCCAGCAGCTTGTATGCCCAGGGCTCCTACGAGCAGTACTTC.

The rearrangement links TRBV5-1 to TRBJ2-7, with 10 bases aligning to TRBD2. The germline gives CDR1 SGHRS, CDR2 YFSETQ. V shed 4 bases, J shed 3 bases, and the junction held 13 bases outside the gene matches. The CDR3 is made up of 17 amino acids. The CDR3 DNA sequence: TGCGCCAGCAGCCCCGCCGGGGAGCGGGAGGGCGGCTACGAGCAGTACTTC. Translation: CASSPAGEREGGYEQYF.

The CDR3 bases are TGTGCCACCACGACAGGGAGCTCCTACGAGCAGTACTTC. This gives the protein CATTTGSSYEQYF. The chain carries TRBV15 and TRBJ2-7, with 7 bases aligning to TRBD1. J was trimmed by 0 bases and V by 7 bases; bases with no gene match: 3. This CDR3 is 13 amino acids long. CDR1 and CDR2 from the germline V gene are LNHNV and YYDKDF (reference sequence).

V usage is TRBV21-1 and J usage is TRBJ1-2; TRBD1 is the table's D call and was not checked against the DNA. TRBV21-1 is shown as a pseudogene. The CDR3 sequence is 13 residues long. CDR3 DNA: TGTGCCAGCCCACAGGGGACCCACTATGGCTACACCTTC. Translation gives CASPQGTHYGYTF.

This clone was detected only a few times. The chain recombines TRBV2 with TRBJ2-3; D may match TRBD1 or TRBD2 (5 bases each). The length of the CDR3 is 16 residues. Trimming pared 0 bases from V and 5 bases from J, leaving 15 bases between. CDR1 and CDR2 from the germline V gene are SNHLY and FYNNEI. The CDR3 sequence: CASSEAKGSRGDTQYF. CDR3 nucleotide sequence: TGTGCCAGCAGTGAAGCGAAGGGGAGTCGGGGAGATACGCAGTATTTT.

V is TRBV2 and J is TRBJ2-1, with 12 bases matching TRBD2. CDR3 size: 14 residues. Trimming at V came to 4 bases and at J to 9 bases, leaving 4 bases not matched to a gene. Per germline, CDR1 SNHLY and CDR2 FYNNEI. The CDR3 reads CASSGLAGESEQFF. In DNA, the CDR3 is TGTGCCAGCAGTGGACTAGCGGGAGAAAGTGAGCAGTTCTTC.

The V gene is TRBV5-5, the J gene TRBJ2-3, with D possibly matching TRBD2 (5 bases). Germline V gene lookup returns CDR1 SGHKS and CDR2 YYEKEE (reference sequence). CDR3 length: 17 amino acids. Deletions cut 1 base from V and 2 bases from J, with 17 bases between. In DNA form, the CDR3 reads TGTGCCAGCAGCTTGAATAACCTAGCAGCCTTCACAGATACGCAGTATTTT. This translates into CASSLNNLAAFTDTQYF.

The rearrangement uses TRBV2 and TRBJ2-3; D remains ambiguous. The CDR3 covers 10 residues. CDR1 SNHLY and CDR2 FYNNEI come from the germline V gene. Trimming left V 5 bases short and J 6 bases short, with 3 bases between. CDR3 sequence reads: CASSSDTQYF. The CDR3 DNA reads TGTGCCAGCAGTTCCGATACGCAGTATTTT.

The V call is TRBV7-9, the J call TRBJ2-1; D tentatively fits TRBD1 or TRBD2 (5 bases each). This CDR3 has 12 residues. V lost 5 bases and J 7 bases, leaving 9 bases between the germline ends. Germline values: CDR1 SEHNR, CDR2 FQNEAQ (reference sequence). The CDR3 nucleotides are TGTGCCAGCAGCGTCGGGGCGAATGAGCAGTTCTTC. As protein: CASSVGANEQFF.

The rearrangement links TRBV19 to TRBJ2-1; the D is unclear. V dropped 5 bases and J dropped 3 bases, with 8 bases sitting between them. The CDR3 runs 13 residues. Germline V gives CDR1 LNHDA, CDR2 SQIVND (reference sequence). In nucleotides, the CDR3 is TGTGCCAGTAGTCCTAAGGGCTACAATGAGCAGTTCTTC. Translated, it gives CASSPKGYNEQFF.

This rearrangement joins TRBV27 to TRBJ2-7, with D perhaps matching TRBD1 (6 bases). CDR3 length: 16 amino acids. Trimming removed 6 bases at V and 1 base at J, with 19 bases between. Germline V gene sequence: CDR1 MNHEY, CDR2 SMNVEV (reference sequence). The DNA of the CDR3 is TGTGCCAGCAGGACCCAGGGGTCTCCCCTTTCCTACGAGCAGTACTTC. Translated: CASRTQGSPLSYEQYF.

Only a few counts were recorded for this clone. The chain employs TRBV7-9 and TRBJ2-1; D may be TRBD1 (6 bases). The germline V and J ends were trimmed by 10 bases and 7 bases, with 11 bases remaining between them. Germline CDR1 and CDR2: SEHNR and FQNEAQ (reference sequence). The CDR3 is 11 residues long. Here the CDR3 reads CATYGQNEQFF. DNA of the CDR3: TGTGCCACCTATGGACAGAATGAGCAGTTCTTC.

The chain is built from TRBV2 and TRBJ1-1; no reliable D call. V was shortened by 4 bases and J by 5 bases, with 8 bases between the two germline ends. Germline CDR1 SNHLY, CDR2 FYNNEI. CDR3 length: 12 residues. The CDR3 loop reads CASSVMETEAFF. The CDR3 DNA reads TGTGCCAGCAGTGTGATGGAGACTGAAGCTTTCTTT.

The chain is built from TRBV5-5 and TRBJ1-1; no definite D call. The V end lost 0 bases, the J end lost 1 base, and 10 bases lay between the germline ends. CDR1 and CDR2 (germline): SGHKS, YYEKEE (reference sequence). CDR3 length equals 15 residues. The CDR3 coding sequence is TGTGCCAGCAGCTTGGTTCCAGCGGAGAACACTGAAGCTTTCTTT. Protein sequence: CASSLVPAENTEAFF.

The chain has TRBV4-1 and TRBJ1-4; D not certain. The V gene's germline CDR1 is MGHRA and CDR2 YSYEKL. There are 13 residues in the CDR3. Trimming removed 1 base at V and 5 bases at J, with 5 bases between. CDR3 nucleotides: TGCGCCAGCAGCCAAGTCGGGAATGAAAAACTGTTTTTT. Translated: CASSQVGNEKLFF.

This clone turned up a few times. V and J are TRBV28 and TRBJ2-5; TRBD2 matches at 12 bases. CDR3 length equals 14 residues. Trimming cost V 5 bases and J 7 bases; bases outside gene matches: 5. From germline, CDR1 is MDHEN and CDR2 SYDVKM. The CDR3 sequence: CASSGTSGLGTQYF. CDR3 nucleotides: TGTGCCAGCAGTGGGACTAGCGGGTTAGGGACCCAGTACTTC.

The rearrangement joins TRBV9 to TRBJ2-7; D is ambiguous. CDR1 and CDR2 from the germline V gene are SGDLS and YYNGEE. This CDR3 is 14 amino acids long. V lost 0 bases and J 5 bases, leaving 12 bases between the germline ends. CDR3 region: CASSVGVSLNEQYF. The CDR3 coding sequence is TGTGCCAGCAGCGTAGGTGTCAGCCTAAACGAGCAGTACTTC.

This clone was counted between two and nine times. The CDR3 is CASSYRVLNYTF. CDR3 bases: TGTGCCAGCAGCTATCGGGTTTTAAACTACACCTTC. The chain combines TRBV13 with TRBJ1-2, with no clear D. Looked up from germline, CDR1 is PRHDT and CDR2 is FYEKMQ (reference sequence). Trimming removed 4 bases at V and 10 bases at J, with 13 bases between. This CDR3 has 12 residues.

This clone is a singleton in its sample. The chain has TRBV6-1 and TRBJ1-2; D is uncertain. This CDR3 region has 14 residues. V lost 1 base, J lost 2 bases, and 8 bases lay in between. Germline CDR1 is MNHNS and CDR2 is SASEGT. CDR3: CASSEGGENYGYTF. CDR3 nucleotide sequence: TGTGCCAGCAGTGAAGGGGGAGAGAACTATGGCTACACCTTC.

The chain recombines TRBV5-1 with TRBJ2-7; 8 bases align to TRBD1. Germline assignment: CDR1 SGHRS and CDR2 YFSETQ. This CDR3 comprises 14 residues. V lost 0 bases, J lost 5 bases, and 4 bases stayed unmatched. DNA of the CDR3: TGCGCCAGCAGCTTGGCAGGGGGCGGGAACGAGCAGTACTTC. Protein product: CASSLAGGGNEQYF.

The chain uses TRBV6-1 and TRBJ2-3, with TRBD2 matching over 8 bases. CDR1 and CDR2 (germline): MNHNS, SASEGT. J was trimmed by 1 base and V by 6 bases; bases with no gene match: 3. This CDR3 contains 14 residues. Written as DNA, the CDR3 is TGTGCCAGCAGCCCGACTAGCGGCACAGATACGCAGTATTTT. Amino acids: CASSPTSGTDTQYF.